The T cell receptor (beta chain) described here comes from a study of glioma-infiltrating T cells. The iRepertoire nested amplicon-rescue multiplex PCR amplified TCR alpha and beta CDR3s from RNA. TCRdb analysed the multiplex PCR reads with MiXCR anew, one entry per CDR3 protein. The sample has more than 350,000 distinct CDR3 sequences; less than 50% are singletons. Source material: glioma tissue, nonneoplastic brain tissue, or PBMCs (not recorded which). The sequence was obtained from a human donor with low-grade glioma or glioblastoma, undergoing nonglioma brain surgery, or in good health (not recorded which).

CDR3 region: CSASFSSTDTQYF. CDR3 coding DNA: TGCAGTGCTAGTTTCTCTAGCACAGATACGCAGTATTTT. This chain connects TRBV20-1 to TRBJ2-3; D remains ambiguous. V was clipped by 3 bases and J by 0 bases, with 7 bases between them. The germline V gene has CDR1 DFQATT and CDR2 SNEGSKA (reference sequence). The CDR3 is 13 residues long.